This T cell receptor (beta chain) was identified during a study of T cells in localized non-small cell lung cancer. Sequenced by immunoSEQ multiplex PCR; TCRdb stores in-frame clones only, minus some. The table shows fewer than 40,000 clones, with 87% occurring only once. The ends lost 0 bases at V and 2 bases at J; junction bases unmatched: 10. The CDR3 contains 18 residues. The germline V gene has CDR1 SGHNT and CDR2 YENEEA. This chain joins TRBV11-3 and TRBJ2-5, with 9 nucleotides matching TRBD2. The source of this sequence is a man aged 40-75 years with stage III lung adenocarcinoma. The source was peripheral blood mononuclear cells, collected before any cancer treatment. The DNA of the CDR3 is TGTGCCAGCAGCTTAGATCGGGAGGCTAGCGGGGCGCAAGAGACCCAGTACTTC. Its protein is CASSLDREASGAQETQYF.